This record concerns one T cell receptor beta chain sequence. Its antigen is still unknown. There are no base qualities to consult, and no much larger clone falls within one base. To be selected, patients needed enough residual fresh-frozen tumor tissue and more than two years of available survival data. Molecular status otherwise varied across the glioblastoma patients, but none of them carried an isocitrate dehydrogenase mutation. PBMC were collected before vaccination, two weeks after the third vaccination, and at tumor progression if tumor progression occurred. The Qiagen DNeasy Blood extraction Kit was used for extraction of genomic DNA. This sample is drawn from a study of glioma-infiltrating T cells after dendritic cell vaccination (dated by TCRdb to about 2016). With respect to the entire study: A cohort of roughly 15 glioblastoma patients from Phase I and II dendritic cell vaccination trials was included, of whom 9 were newly diagnosed and 6 had recurrent disease. Survival after dendritic cell vaccination was correlated with TCR sequencing metrics such as TIL content and the overlap between tumor and blood repertoires. Between about 2003 and 2012, patients were given autologous tumor lysate-pulsed dendritic cell vaccination. To make the vaccine, monocyte-derived dendritic cells were cultured for seven to eight days with IL-4 and GM-CSF and then pulsed overnight with autologous tumor lysate. Tumor-infiltrating lymphocyte content was quantified and tumor and blood repertoires were compared in dendritic cell-vaccinated glioblastoma patients by deep sequencing of TCR beta CDR3 regions. Each patient was given three intradermal dendritic cell vaccine injections, spaced two weeks apart, in the arm below the axilla. General study outcomes and caveats: TCR clonality showed no direct relationship with survival, which suggests that a diverse polyclonal response may matter. The cohort was small and heterogeneous, only a few patients had full blood and tumor sets, and even fewer had initial-recurrent tumor pairs. The three-group TCR overlap response model was described as speculative and requiring prospective validation. Higher estimated pretreatment TIL content predicted longer time to progression and overall survival after dendritic cell vaccination.

Using the immunoSEQ assay, TCRB CDR3 regions were amplified from 1.5 to 2 micrograms of genomic DNA, or from all available DNA when less than that was on hand. Multiplex PCR used 60 forward primers for TCR V beta segments and 13 reverse primers for J beta segments. To estimate reads per starting template, synthetic control templates were spiked into each sample at limiting dilution. The Illumina HiSeq System generated 87 bp sequencing reads. The paper's data handling went like this. PCR and sequencing errors were removed by a nearest neighbor algorithm that merged closely related sequences. TCR overlap was defined as the percentage of unique tumor TCR beta sequences that were also found in the peripheral blood of the same patient. TCRdb obtained this table from immuneACCESS and retained in-frame rearrangements with V and J assigned. These tables miss some clones; where compared with another copy, unresolved V genes account for less than half of the shortfall, and the remainder is unexplained. For V, J and clone size, that table is used; D and trimming come from the DNA. The sample data list roughly 51,000 clones, and 85% of these were observed just once. Together, the top ten hold roughly 10% of the sample.

V and J lose 5 bases and 7 bases, and a span of 15 bases separates them. The germline V gene (reference sequence) sets CDR1 to SEHNR and CDR2 to FQNEAQ. The CDR3 measures 14 amino acids from cysteine to phenylalanine. Just the 42-base CDR3 DNA is kept, in frame starting at base 1. The receptor's source is a human donor with glioblastoma. The chain was built from TRBV7-9 and TRBJ1-5; the D gene is not confidently resolved. The sequenced sample was blood, obtained before dendritic cell vaccination. The CDR3 protein is CASSHNTDSQPQHF. The DNA sequence is given as TGTGCCAGCAGCCACAACACGGATAGCCAGCCCCAGCATTTT.